The subject of this entry is one T cell receptor (beta chain). Its target is not known. This sample is drawn from a study of blood T cell dynamics during melanoma immunotherapy. For the study at large: Metastatic melanoma patients received first-line pembrolizumab or nivolumab plus ipilimumab.

Every bulk PBMC sample received the same 350 ng of DNA. Only in-frame clones appear in the TCRdb table, and some are missing; sequencing was by immunoSEQ multiplex PCR. The data hold 25,000 to 35,000 clones, with over 80% observed a single time. Stated time point: week 3, after first cycle of checkpoint inhibitor. No patient had earlier systemic cancer treatment, concurrent immunosuppressants, or another active cancer. Study outcomes and limitations: It remained unknown if the driving T cell clones were melanoma-specific.

This TCR was recovered from a human donor with melanoma. This material consisted of blood, taken from a patient treated with checkpoint blockade.

The CDR3 loop is CATARTSGSYEQYF. CDR3 coding DNA: TGCGCCACGGCCCGGACTAGCGGGAGTTACGAGCAGTACTTC. The chain joins TRBV5-1 to TRBJ2-7; 13 bases are shared with TRBD2. The CDR3 consists of 14 residues. CDR1 and CDR2 (germline): SGHRS, YFSETQ. J lost 4 bases, V lost 9 bases, and 7 bases had no gene match.